A single sample is the source of the 10 T cell receptor beta chains below, sequenced in a study of beta chain features in type 1 diabetes. Study conclusions and caveats: Among all four CD4+ subsets, Type 1 diabetes patients had TCRB CDR3s that were moderately but significantly shorter.

Antigens for these TCRs are unknown. Reverse transcription of all isolated RNA meant that expressed TCRB transcripts were sequenced. The table came from immunoSEQ multiplex PCR; TCRdb's copy has only in-frame clones and leaves some out. This table has 600,000 to 700,000 clones, around an eighth appearing once. Sequences were obtained from naive CD4+ T cells from blood. The receptors here all came from a man younger than 45 with type 1 diabetes.

This clone was recorded a few times. This sample includes further DNA sequences coding for the same CDR3. The chain carries TRBV19 and TRBJ2-1, with TRBD1 matching over 8 bases. In germline, CDR1 is LNHDA, CDR2 SQIVND (reference sequence). V dropped 3 bases and J dropped 4; count of bases not matched to a gene: 5. The CDR3 consists of 15 residues. The CDR3 DNA reads as TGTGCCAGTAGTATTTCAGGGGGCACGTACAATGAGCAGTTCTTC. Translating gives CASSISGGTYNEQFF.

This rearrangement joins TRBV6-6 to TRBJ1-2; perhaps TRBD1 as D (5 bases). V lost 5 bases, J lost 4 bases, and 11 bases lay in between. The CDR3 totals 13 residues. The germline CDR1 and CDR2 sequences are MNHNY and SVGAGI (reference sequence). The CDR3 loop reads CASSQQDIYGYTF. CDR3 DNA sequence: TGTGCCAGCAGTCAACAGGACATCTATGGCTACACCTTC.

This clone was found a few times. The V gene is TRBV29-1, the J gene TRBJ2-2, with 7 bases aligning to TRBD1. The CDR3 has 14 amino acids. CDR1 and CDR2 from the germline V gene are SQVTM and ANQGSEA. V lost 6 bases to trimming and J lost 6 bases; unmatched junction nucleotides: 10. CDR3 loop: CSVSGQIKAGELFF. DNA of the CDR3: TGCAGCGTCTCGGGACAGATAAAGGCCGGGGAGCTGTTTTTT.

This clone was seen a handful of times. J is TRBJ2-2 and V is TRBV5-1; 7 bases fit TRBD1. From germline, CDR1 is SGHRS and CDR2 YFSETQ. The V and J ends lost 9 bases and 1 base, in that order; junction bases with no gene match: 9. The length of the CDR3 is 15 residues. CDR3 sequence reads: CATRGQEVNTGELFF. Written as DNA, the CDR3 is TGCGCCACCAGAGGACAGGAGGTGAACACCGGGGAGCTGTTTTTT.

This clone has a handful of counts. V usage is TRBV5-1 and J usage is TRBJ1-2; the D gene is possibly TRBD1 (6 bases). Trimming left V 0 bases short and J 8 bases short, with 20 bases between. Germline CDR1 is SGHRS and CDR2 is YFSETQ. The CDR3 consists of 16 residues. The CDR3 loop is CASSLEYSDRGRGYTF. CDR3 DNA: TGCGCCAGCAGCTTGGAGTATTCGGACAGAGGACGAGGCTACACCTTC. The full variable domain, its missing parts supplied by reference TRBV5-1 and TRBJ1-2, is KAGVTQTPRYLIKTRGQQVTLSCSPISGHRSVSWYQQTPGQGLQFLFEYFSETQRNKGNFPGRFSGRQFSNSRSEMNVSTLELGDSALYLCASSLEYSDRGRGYTFGSGTRLTVV.

The sample holds a few counts of this clone. This sequence joins TRBV9 and TRBJ2-5; no clear D. Germline V gene lookup returns CDR1 SGDLS and CDR2 YYNGEE. The length of the CDR3 is 13 residues. V was trimmed by 3 bases and J by 3 bases, leaving 9 bases between them. In DNA form, the CDR3 reads TGTGCCAGCAGCGACCCTGGAAAAGAGACCCAGTACTTC. This sequence encodes CASSDPGKETQYF. Full variable domain (remainder filled in from reference TRBV9 and TRBJ2-5): DSGVTQTPKHLITATGQRVTLRCSPRSGDLSVYWYQQSLDQGLQFLIQYYNGEERAKGNILERFSAQQFPDLHSELNLSSLELGDSALYFCASSDPGKETQYFGPGTRLLVL.

This clone turned up a few times. The rearrangement uses TRBV11-3 and TRBJ2-7; D gene ambiguous. CDR1 and CDR2 (germline): SGHNT, YENEEA. The CDR3 covers 14 residues. V was clipped by 1 base and J by 3 bases, with 10 bases between them. The CDR3 DNA follows: TGTGCCAGCAGCTTAGCTCGGGCCGACTACGAGCAGTACTTC. It yields the protein CASSLARADYEQYF.

The chain recombines TRBV18 with TRBJ2-5; D remains unclear. The CDR3 sequence is 17 residues long. Between the trimmed V and J ends, which lost 2 bases and 5 bases, there was a span of 21 bases. Germline V gene sequence: CDR1 KGHSH, CDR2 LQKENI. The CDR3: CASSPEIIRIDWETQYF. CDR3 in DNA: TGTGCCAGCTCACCAGAGATCATCAGGATTGACTGGGAGACCCAGTACTTC.

The V and J genes are TRBV10-3 and TRBJ1-6, with TRBD1 as a possible D gene (5 bases). The CDR3 is 17 residues long. Germline CDR1 reads ENHRY; CDR2 reads SYGVKD. Trimming took 3 bases from V and 7 from J, leaving 19 bases between them. CDR3 nucleotide sequence: TGTGCCATCAGTGATTTGGGGACCCGGACGGGGAATTCACCCCTCCACTTT. Translation gives CAISDLGTRTGNSPLHF.

This clone has just a few counts. The chain couples TRBV7-8 to TRBJ2-1; no clear D. The germline CDR1 and CDR2 sequences are SGHVS and FQNEAQ. V lost 1 base and J lost 5, with 6 bases in between. The CDR3 sequence is 13 residues long. This CDR3 reads CASSLGRNNEQFF. CDR3 DNA: TGTGCCAGCAGCTTAGGGAGAAACAATGAGCAGTTCTTC. Together with reference TRBV7-8 and TRBJ2-1, the CDR3 gives the full variable domain: GAGVSQSPRYKVAKRGQDVALRCDPISGHVSLFWYQQALGQGPEFLTYFQNEAQLDKSGLPSDRFFAERPEGSVSTLKIQRTQQEDSAVYLCASSLGRNNEQFFGPGTRLTVL.